A single sample gave rise to the 12 T cell receptor beta chains below, sequenced in a study of cytomegalovirus exposure and HLA in healthy donors. This PCR relied on a set of 60 Vbeta primers and 13 Jbeta primers. Profiling relied on immunoSEQ multiplex PCR, and the TCRdb table lists in-frame clones only, not all of them. Of over 200,000 clones in the sample, 75% to 85% were seen once. Sequenced sample: PBMCs. All receptors derive from a woman between 55 and 75 years old in good health and CMV-seropositive.

This clone was observed once. The chain combines TRBV5-1 with TRBJ2-1; 12 bases fit TRBD2. Germline CDR1 is SGHRS and CDR2 is YFSETQ. The V segment lost 0 bases and the J segment 3 bases; nucleotides outside the gene matches: 1. The CDR3 sequence is 16 residues long. As DNA, the CDR3 is TGCGCCAGCAGCTTGGGGACTAGCGGGGACTACAATGAGCAGTTCTTC. It codes for CASSLGTSGDYNEQFF.

The V gene is TRBV28, the J gene TRBJ2-7; D may be TRBD1 (6 bases). Between the trimmed V and J ends, which lost 8 bases and 2 bases, there was a span of 13 bases. CDR3 size: 13 residues. Germline CDR1 is MDHEN and CDR2 is SYDVKM. DNA for the CDR3: TGTGCCAGCTCTTCGACAGGCCCCTACGAGCAGTACTTC. Its protein product is CASSSTGPYEQYF. Using reference TRBV28 and TRBJ2-7 for the parts outside the CDR3, the full variable domain is DVKVTQSSRYLVKRTGEKVFLECVQDMDHENMFWYRQDPGLGLRLIYFSYDVKMKEKGDIPEGYSVSREKKERFSLILESASTNQTSMYLCASSSTGPYEQYFGPGTRLTVT.

Only a few counts were recorded for this clone. This sequence joins TRBV11-2 and TRBJ1-3; D is undetermined. Trimming removed 4 bases from V and 8 bases from J, with 24 bases in between. Germline V gene lookup returns CDR1 SGHAT and CDR2 FQNNGV. This CDR3 has 17 residues. CDR3 in DNA: TGTGCCAGCAGCTCCCCGGTATCCCATTTGAACTTGGACACCATATATTTT. This sequence encodes CASSSPVSHLNLDTIYF.

CDR3 nucleotides: TGTGCCAGCAGTTCCTCGGGACAGGGGGCAAGAAACACTGAAGCTTTCTTT. The encoded protein is CASSSSGQGARNTEAFF. The rearrangement joins TRBV28 to TRBJ1-1; 12 positions match TRBD1. V lost 4 bases, J lost 2 bases, and 8 bases stayed unmatched. The CDR3 has 17 amino acids. Germline CDR1 and CDR2: MDHEN and SYDVKM.

This chain joins TRBV5-1 and TRBJ2-1; the match to TRBD2 covers 9 bases. The junction had 8 bases not matched to a gene; V was cut back by 4 bases and J by 0 bases. The CDR3 is 17 residues long. The germline gives CDR1 SGHRS, CDR2 YFSETQ. The CDR3 sequence: CASSPSPLAGSYNEQFF. The CDR3, as DNA: TGCGCCAGCAGCCCGAGCCCACTAGCGGGCTCCTACAATGAGCAGTTCTTC. Full variable domain (missing parts from reference TRBV5-1 and TRBJ2-1): KAGVTQTPRYLIKTRGQQVTLSCSPISGHRSVSWYQQTPGQGLQFLFEYFSETQRNKGNFPGRFSGRQFSNSRSEMNVSTLELGDSALYLCASSPSPLAGSYNEQFFGPGTRLTVL.

The rearrangement joins TRBV5-6 to TRBJ2-1; TRBD1 aligns across 8 bases. From germline, CDR1 is SGHDT and CDR2 YYEEEE. This CDR3 contains 15 residues. The V gene end was trimmed by 5 bases and the J gene end by 0 bases; junction bases not matched to a gene: 4. The CDR3 DNA sequence: TGTGCCAGCAGTTCCGGGACAGGCTCCTACAATGAGCAGTTCTTC. Translation gives CASSSGTGSYNEQFF.

The chain recombines TRBV7-9 with TRBJ1-2, with 10 bases matching TRBD1. The germline V gene encodes CDR1 SEHNR and CDR2 FQNEAQ (reference sequence). V trimming: 5 bases; J trimming: 8 bases; junction bases outside the gene matches: 8. This CDR3 is 14 amino acids long. This CDR3 is CASSPRQGAFGYTF. Written as DNA, the CDR3 is TGTGCCAGCAGCCCTAGACAGGGGGCGTTCGGCTACACCTTC.

The chain couples TRBV7-6 to TRBJ2-7; 7 nucleotides line up with TRBD1. The CDR3 is made up of 14 amino acids. CDR1 and CDR2 from the germline V gene are SGHVS and FNYEAQ. With V trimmed by 4 bases and J by 1 base, 4 bases remained unmatched. The CDR3 reads CASSSGQLSYEQYF. CDR3 coding DNA: TGTGCCAGCAGCTCGGGACAGCTATCCTACGAGCAGTACTTC.

The chain joins TRBV30 to TRBJ1-2; 7 positions match TRBD1. CDR1 is GTSNPN, CDR2 SVGIG, per germline (reference sequence). This CDR3 has 15 amino acids. Unmatched junction bases numbered 6, after V lost 2 bases and J lost 0 bases. The CDR3 sequence is CAWSIFGTANYGYTF. For the CDR3, the DNA is TGTGCCTGGAGTATCTTCGGGACAGCTAACTATGGCTACACCTTC.

The gene calls are TRBV5-1 and TRBJ2-1; 9 nucleotides match TRBD1. Unmatched junction bases numbered 12, after V lost 4 bases and J lost 1 base. Germline CDR1 and CDR2: SGHRS and YFSETQ. The CDR3 sequence is 18 residues long. In nucleotides, the CDR3 is TGCGCCAGCAGCCTGAGATCCGGGACAGGGATTTCCTACAATGAGCAGTTCTTC. It specifies CASSLRSGTGISYNEQFF.

The rearrangement joins TRBV6-1 to TRBJ2-7; D perhaps matches TRBD2 (5 bases). Looked up from germline, CDR1 is MNHNS and CDR2 is SASEGT. The V and J ends lost 6 bases and 1 base respectively, with 16 bases between them. CDR3 size: 15 residues. CDR3 loop: CASRTQIGLSYEQYF. CDR3 sequence (DNA): TGTGCCAGCAGAACTCAAATCGGACTTTCCTACGAGCAGTACTTC.

The sample holds one count of this clone. The chain employs TRBV2 and TRBJ1-1, with TRBD1 as a possible D gene (5 bases). V was cut by 11 bases and J by 10 bases, with 20 bases left in between. Germline V gene lookup returns CDR1 SNHLY and CDR2 FYNNEI. The CDR3 loop spans 12 amino acids. CDR3 bases: TGTGCCGGGGGGAAGTGGGGTCGGGGAGCTTTCTTT. It codes for CAGGKWGRGAFF.